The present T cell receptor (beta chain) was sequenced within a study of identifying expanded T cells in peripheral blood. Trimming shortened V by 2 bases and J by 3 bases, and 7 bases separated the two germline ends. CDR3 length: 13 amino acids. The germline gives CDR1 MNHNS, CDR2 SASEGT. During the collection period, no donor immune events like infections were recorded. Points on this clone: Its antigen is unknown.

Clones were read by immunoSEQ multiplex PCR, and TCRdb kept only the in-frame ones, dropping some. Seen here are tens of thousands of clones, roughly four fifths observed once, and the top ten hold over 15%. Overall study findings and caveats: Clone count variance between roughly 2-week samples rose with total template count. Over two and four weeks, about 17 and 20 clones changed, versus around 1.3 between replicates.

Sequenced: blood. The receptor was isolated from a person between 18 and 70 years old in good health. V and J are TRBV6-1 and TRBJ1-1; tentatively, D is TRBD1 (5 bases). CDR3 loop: CASSEQGYTEAFF. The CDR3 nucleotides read TGTGCCAGCAGTGAACAGGGTTACACTGAAGCTTTCTTT.